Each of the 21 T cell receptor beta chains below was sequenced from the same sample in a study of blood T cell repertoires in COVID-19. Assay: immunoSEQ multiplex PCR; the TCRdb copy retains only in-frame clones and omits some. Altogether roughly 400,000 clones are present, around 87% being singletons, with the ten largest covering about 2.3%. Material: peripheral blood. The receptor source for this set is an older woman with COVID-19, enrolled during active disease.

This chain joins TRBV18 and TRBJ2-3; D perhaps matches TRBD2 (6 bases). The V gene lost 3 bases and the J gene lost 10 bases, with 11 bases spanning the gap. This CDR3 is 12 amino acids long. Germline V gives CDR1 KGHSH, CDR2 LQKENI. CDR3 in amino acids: CASSPLGGAQYF. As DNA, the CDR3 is TGTGCCAGCTCACCGTTGGGGGGAGCGCAGTATTTT.

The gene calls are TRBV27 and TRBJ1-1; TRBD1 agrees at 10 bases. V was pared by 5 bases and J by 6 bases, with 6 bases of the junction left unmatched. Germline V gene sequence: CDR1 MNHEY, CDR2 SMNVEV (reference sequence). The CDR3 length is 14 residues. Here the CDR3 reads CASSLDRGKSEAFF. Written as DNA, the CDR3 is TGTGCCAGCAGTCTGGACAGGGGGAAGTCTGAAGCTTTCTTT.

The CDR3 loop reads CASSAGSPGRMEGQYF. The DNA for the CDR3 is TGCGCCAGCAGCGCGGGCTCCCCGGGACGTATGGAGGGGCAGTACTTC. V is TRBV5-1 and J is TRBJ2-7; D is perhaps TRBD2 (6 bases). This CDR3 is 16 amino acids long. The germline CDR1 and CDR2 sequences are SGHRS and YFSETQ. V was shortened by 4 bases and J by 9 bases, with 26 bases between the two germline ends.

The CDR3 sequence: CASTPRSVNTEAFF. DNA for the CDR3: TGTGCCAGTACCCCGCGGTCGGTGAACACTGAAGCTTTCTTT. V gene TRBV19 combines with J gene TRBJ1-1; D is undetermined. Between the trimmed V and J ends, which lost 7 bases and 0 bases, there was a span of 12 bases. Germline V CDR1 and CDR2: LNHDA, SQIVND (reference sequence). The CDR3 spans 14 residues.

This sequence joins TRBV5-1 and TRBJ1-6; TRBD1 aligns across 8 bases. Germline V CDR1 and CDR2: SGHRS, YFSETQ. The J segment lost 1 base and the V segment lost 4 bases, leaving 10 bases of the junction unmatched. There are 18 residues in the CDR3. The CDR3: CASSLDLQGVSYNSPLHF. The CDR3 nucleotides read TGCGCCAGCAGCCTAGACCTACAGGGGGTGTCCTATAATTCACCCCTCCACTTT.

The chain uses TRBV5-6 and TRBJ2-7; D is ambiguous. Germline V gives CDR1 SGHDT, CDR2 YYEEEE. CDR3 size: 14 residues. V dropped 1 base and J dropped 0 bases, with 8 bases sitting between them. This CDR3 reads CASSLTLNSYEQYF. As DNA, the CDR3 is TGTGCCAGCAGCTTGACTCTTAACTCCTACGAGCAGTACTTC.

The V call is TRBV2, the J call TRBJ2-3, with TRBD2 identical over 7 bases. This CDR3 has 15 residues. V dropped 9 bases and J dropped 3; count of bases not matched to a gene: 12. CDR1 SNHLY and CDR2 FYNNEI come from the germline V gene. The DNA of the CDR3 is TGTGCCAGGGGGCCTAGCGGAGAGGGTACAGATACGCAGTATTTT. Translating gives CARGPSGEGTDTQYF. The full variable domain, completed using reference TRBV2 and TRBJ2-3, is EPEVTQTPSHQVTQMGQEVILRCVPISNHLYFYWYRQILGQKVEFLVSFYNNEISEKSEIFDDQFSVERPDGSNFTLKIRSTKLEDSAMYFCARGPSGEGTDTQYFGPGTRLTVL.

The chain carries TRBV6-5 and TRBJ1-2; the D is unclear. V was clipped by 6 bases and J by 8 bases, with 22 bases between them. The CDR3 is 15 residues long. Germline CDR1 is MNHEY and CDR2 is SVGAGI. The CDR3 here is CASRQTGVLKLGYTF. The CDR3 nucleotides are TGTGCCAGCAGGCAAACGGGAGTCTTGAAGCTGGGCTACACCTTC.

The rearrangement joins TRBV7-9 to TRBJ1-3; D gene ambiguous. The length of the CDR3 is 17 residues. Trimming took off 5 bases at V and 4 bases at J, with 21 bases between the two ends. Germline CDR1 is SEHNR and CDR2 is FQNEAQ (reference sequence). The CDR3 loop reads CASSPTPGGPGGNTIYF. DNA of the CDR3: TGTGCCAGCAGCCCCACCCCAGGAGGGCCGGGGGGAAACACCATATATTTT.

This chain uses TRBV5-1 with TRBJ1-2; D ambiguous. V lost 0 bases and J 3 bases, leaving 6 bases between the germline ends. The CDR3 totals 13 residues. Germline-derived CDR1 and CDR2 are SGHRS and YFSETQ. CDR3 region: CASSLVRDYGYTF. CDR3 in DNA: TGCGCCAGCAGCTTGGTTAGAGACTATGGCTACACCTTC.

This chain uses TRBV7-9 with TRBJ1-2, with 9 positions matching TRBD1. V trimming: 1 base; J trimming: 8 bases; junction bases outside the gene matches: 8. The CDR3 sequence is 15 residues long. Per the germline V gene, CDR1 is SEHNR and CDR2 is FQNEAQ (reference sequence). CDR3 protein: CASSLVEQGARGYTF. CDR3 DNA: TGTGCCAGCAGCTTAGTCGAACAGGGGGCGAGAGGCTACACCTTC.

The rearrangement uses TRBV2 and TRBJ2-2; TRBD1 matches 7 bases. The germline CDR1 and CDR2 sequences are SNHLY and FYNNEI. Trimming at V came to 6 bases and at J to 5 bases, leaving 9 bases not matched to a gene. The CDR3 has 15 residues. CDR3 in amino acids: CASSEDRRGTGELFF. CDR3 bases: TGTGCCAGCAGCGAGGACAGGCGAGGGACCGGGGAGCTGTTTTTT.

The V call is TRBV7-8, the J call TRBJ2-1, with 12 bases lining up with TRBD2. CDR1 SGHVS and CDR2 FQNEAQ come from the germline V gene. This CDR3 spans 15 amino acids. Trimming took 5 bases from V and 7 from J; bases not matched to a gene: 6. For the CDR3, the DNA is TGTGCCAGCAGCCCCCGACTAGCGGGGGCAAATGAGCAGTTCTTC. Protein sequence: CASSPRLAGANEQFF.

CDR3 coding DNA: TGTGCCAGCAGCTTGGTGAGGGGAGCGGGAGATGGCTACACCTTC. Translation: CASSLVRGAGDGYTF. The chain joins TRBV5-4 to TRBJ1-2, with a tentative D call TRBD1 (5 bases). Germline loops: CDR1 SGHNT, CDR2 YYREEE (reference sequence). This CDR3 is 15 amino acids long. Trimming removed 0 bases from V and 6 bases from J, with 15 bases in between.

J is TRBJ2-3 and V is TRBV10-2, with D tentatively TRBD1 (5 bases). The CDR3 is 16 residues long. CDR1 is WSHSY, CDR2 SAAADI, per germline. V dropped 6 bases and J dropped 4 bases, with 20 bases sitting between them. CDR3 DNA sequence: TGCGCCAGCAGCCGGCGACAGACCACCCAGCCAGATACGCAGTATTTT. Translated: CASSRRQTTQPDTQYF.

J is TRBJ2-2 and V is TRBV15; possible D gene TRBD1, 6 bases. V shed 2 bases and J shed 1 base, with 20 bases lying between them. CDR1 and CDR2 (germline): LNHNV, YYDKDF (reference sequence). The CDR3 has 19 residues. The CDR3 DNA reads TGTGCCACCAGCAGACGATCTCTCGGGACACCTGAGAACACCGGGGAGCTGTTTTTT. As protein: CATSRRSLGTPENTGELFF. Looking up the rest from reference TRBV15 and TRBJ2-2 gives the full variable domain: DAMVIQNPRYQVTQFGKPVTLSCSQTLNHNVMYWYQQKSSQAPKLLFHYYDKDFNNEADTPDNFQSRRPNTSFCFLDIRSPGLGDTAMYLCATSRRSLGTPENTGELFFGEGSRLTVL.

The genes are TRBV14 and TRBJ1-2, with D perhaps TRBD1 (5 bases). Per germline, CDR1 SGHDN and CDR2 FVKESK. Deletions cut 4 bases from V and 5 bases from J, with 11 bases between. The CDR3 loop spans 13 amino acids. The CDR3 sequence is CASSLGLYYGYTF. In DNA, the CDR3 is TGTGCCAGCAGCCTGGGACTATATTATGGCTACACCTTC.

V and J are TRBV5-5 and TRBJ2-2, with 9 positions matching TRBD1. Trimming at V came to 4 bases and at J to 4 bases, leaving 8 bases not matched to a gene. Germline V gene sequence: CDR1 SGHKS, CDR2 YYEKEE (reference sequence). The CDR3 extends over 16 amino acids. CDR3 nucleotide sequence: TGTGCCAGCAGCGGCCGGGACAGGGTTAGCACCGGGGAGCTGTTTTTT. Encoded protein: CASSGRDRVSTGELFF.

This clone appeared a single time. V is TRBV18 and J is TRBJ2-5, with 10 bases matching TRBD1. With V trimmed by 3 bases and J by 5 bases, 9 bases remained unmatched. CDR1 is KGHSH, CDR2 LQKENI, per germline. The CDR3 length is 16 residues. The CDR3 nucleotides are TGTGCCAGCTCACCTACCCGACAGGGGGCGCGGGAGACCCAGTACTTC. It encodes CASSPTRQGARETQYF.

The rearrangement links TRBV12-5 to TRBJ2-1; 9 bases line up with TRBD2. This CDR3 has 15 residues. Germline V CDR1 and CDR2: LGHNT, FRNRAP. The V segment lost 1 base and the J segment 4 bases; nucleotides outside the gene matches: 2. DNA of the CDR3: TGTGCTAGTGGTTTGGGACTAGCGGAATACAATGAGCAGTTCTTC. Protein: CASGLGLAEYNEQFF.

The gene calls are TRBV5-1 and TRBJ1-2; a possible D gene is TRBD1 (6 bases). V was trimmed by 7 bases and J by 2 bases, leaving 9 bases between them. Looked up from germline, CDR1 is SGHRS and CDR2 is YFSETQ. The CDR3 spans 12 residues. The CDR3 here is CASGTGNYGYTF. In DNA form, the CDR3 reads TGCGCCAGCGGTACAGGGAACTATGGCTACACCTTC.